The 27 T cell receptor beta chains below all came from one sample that was sequenced in a study of beta chain features in type 1 diabetes. Every bit of the isolated RNA underwent reverse transcription, so sequencing read expressed TCRB transcripts. TCRdb's copy holds only in-frame clones and misses some; the assay was immunoSEQ multiplex PCR. The sample holds hundreds of thousands of clones, about a sixth seen once. Sequences were obtained from naive CD4+ T cells from blood. These receptors originate from a man aged 18 to 30 in good health.

The chain employs TRBV28 and TRBJ1-5, with D perhaps TRBD1 (6 bases). V was cut by 3 bases and J by 0 bases, with 15 bases left in between. CDR3 length: 17 residues. Germline assignment: CDR1 MDHEN and CDR2 SYDVKM. CDR3 in amino acids: CASSLVGQLVSNQPQHF. CDR3 DNA sequence: TGTGCCAGCAGTTTGGTTGGACAGCTCGTTAGCAATCAGCCCCAGCATTTT.

This clone has a count of ten or more. V and J are TRBV10-3 and TRBJ2-1; TRBD1 might be the D (5 bases). Germline V gene sequence: CDR1 ENHRY, CDR2 SYGVKD. There are 13 residues in the CDR3. The V gene lost 6 bases and the J gene lost 8 bases, with 14 bases spanning the gap. The CDR3 DNA reads as TGTGCCATCAGGAACCAGGGATCTCATGAGCAGTTCTTC. Translating it yields CAIRNQGSHEQFF.

V usage is TRBV5-6 and J usage is TRBJ1-2; D not certain. The V gene's germline CDR1 is SGHDT and CDR2 YYEEEE. Trimming cost V 4 bases and J 1 base, with 8 bases left between them. The CDR3 sequence is 13 residues long. The CDR3 DNA sequence: TGTGCCAGCAGCGAGCGGGTTAACTATGGCTACACCTTC. This translates into CASSERVNYGYTF.

V gene TRBV29-1 combines with J gene TRBJ2-5; 7 nucleotides align to TRBD1. Trimming cost V 6 bases and J 3 bases; bases outside gene matches: 7. The germline CDR1 and CDR2 sequences are SQVTM and ANQGSEA. The CDR3 loop spans 13 amino acids. CDR3 bases: TGCAGCGTGGGACAGCTGAGGGAAGAGACCCAGTACTTC. This translates into CSVGQLREETQYF.

In its sample, this clone was seen a few times. Other nucleotide sequences from this sample produce the same CDR3. The chain recombines TRBV18 with TRBJ1-1; TRBD1 matches 7 bases. The ends lost 6 bases at V and 1 base at J; junction bases unmatched: 2. Germline V gene data show CDR1 as KGHSH and CDR2 as LQKENI. The CDR3 is 13 residues long. CDR3 sequence: CASSRQGNTEAFF. The CDR3 DNA reads as TGTGCCAGCTCCCGACAGGGGAACACTGAAGCTTTCTTT. Drawing the rest from reference TRBV18 and TRBJ1-1, the complete variable domain is NAGVMQNPRHLVRRRGQEARLRCSPMKGHSHVYWYRQLPEEGLKFMVYLQKENIIDESGMPKERFSAEFPKEGPSILRIQQVVRGDSAAYFCASSRQGNTEAFFGQGTRLTVV.

This clone has more than one count but fewer than ten. This chain connects TRBV6-1 to TRBJ2-7; a possible D gene is TRBD1 (6 bases). V lost 5 bases and J 6 bases, leaving 11 bases between the germline ends. Germline V lookup: CDR1 MNHNS, CDR2 SASEGT. The CDR3 runs 12 residues. The CDR3 DNA reads TGTGCCAGCAGTCGACAGGTTCCCGAGCAGTACTTC. Protein sequence: CASSRQVPEQYF.

This clone turned up a few times. The chain combines TRBV9 with TRBJ1-1; 11 positions agree with TRBD1. V lost 3 bases and J lost 6; bases outside the gene matches: 4. The CDR3 extends over 14 amino acids. Germline-derived CDR1 and CDR2 are SGDLS and YYNGEE. The CDR3 sequence is CASSARDRGSEAFF. In DNA form, the CDR3 reads TGTGCCAGCAGCGCTAGGGACAGGGGGTCTGAAGCTTTCTTT.

This clone was detected a few times. V gene TRBV7-2 combines with J gene TRBJ2-3; TRBD2 matches at 14 bases. Germline trimming cut 5 bases from V and 7 bases from J; bases unmatched to any gene: 8. Per the germline V gene, CDR1 is SGHTA and CDR2 is FQGNSA. This CDR3 has 16 residues. The CDR3 region is CASSPRLAGGRYTQYF. In DNA, the CDR3 is TGTGCCAGCAGCCCTCGACTAGCGGGGGGGCGCTATACGCAGTATTTT.

V gene TRBV7-9 combines with J gene TRBJ2-5, with 11 bases matching TRBD2. The germline V gene encodes CDR1 SEHNR and CDR2 FQNEAQ (reference sequence). The CDR3 is made up of 17 amino acids. The V and J ends lost 4 bases and 1 base, in that order; junction bases with no gene match: 8. CDR3 region: CASSSTSGTLLQETQYF. The CDR3 DNA reads TGTGCCAGCAGCTCGACTAGCGGGACACTCCTCCAAGAGACCCAGTACTTC.

The chain has TRBV7-9 and TRBJ2-7; tentative D call: TRBD2 (5 bases). Trimming left V 5 bases short and J 3 bases short, with 5 bases between. Germline CDR1 and CDR2: SEHNR and FQNEAQ (reference sequence). The CDR3 spans 11 residues. CDR3 residues: CASSRDYEQYF. The CDR3 DNA reads as TGTGCCAGCAGCCGGGACTACGAGCAGTACTTC.

This clone has only a few counts. V usage is TRBV7-2 and J usage is TRBJ2-7; TRBD2 aligns across 7 bases. Germline assignment: CDR1 SGHTA and CDR2 FQGNSA. V shed 1 base, J shed 0 bases, and the junction held 3 bases outside the gene matches. This CDR3 is built from 15 residues. The CDR3 here is CASSLDGGSSYEQYF. The DNA of the CDR3 is TGTGCCAGCAGCTTAGATGGCGGGAGCTCCTACGAGCAGTACTTC.

This rearrangement joins TRBV6-5 to TRBJ1-6, with D hard to call. CDR3 length equals 15 residues. Germline V CDR1 and CDR2: MNHEY, SVGAGI. Trimming took off 9 bases at V and 5 bases at J, with 17 bases between the two ends. The CDR3 loop reads CASRAVGPHNSPLHF. The CDR3 DNA is TGTGCCAGTAGGGCAGTAGGGCCCCATAATTCACCCCTCCACTTT.

This clone was observed a handful of times. This chain uses TRBV5-4 with TRBJ1-1, with TRBD1 matching over 10 bases. CDR3 length: 15 amino acids. Trimming at V came to 4 bases and at J to 2 bases, leaving 5 bases not matched to a gene. The germline CDR1 and CDR2 sequences are SGHNT and YYREEE (reference sequence). The CDR3 loop reads CASSTKTGGNTEAFF. Written as DNA, the CDR3 is TGTGCCAGCAGCACGAAGACAGGGGGCAACACTGAAGCTTTCTTT.

J is TRBJ1-5 and V is TRBV5-4; the D is unclear. Germline assignment: CDR1 SGHNT and CDR2 YYREEE (reference sequence). The CDR3 runs to 14 residues. V gave up 2 bases and J gave up 1 base, with 7 bases separating them. Here the CDR3 DNA reads TGTGCCAGCAGCTTCTTCGGGAGCAATCAGCCCCAGCATTTT. Translation: CASSFFGSNQPQHF.

This chain links TRBV28 with TRBJ1-1; D might be TRBD1 (6 bases). V lost 6 bases, J lost 2 bases, and 13 bases lay in between. The CDR3 runs 14 residues. In germline, CDR1 is MDHEN, CDR2 SYDVKM. The CDR3 nucleotides are TGTGCCAGCAGGGAAGGGGGACACAACACTGAAGCTTTCTTT. Translated, it gives CASREGGHNTEAFF.

This clone was seen a handful of times. The same CDR3 also results from other DNA sequences found in this sample. The rearrangement uses TRBV28 and TRBJ1-5; perhaps TRBD1 as D (5 bases). The length of the CDR3 is 14 residues. Germline CDR1 is MDHEN and CDR2 is SYDVKM. Trimming took off 4 bases at V and 1 base at J, with 8 bases between the two ends. CDR3 amino acids: CASSSGGSNQPQHF. The CDR3 nucleotides are TGTGCCAGCAGTTCCGGGGGGAGCAATCAGCCCCAGCATTTT.

The table lists this clone with a few counts. J is TRBJ2-6 and V is TRBV11-2, with D perhaps matching TRBD2 (5 bases). The V gene's germline CDR1 is SGHAT and CDR2 FQNNGV. The CDR3 sequence is 15 residues long. Trimming pared 1 base from V and 4 bases from J, leaving 8 bases between. In DNA form, the CDR3 reads TGTGCCAGCAGCTTAGGCGGGTTGGGGGCCAACGTCCTGACTTTC. This encodes CASSLGGLGANVLTF.

The rearrangement uses TRBV7-9 and TRBJ2-5; 7 bases fit TRBD2. The V gene's germline CDR1 is SEHNR and CDR2 FQNEAQ (reference sequence). The CDR3 totals 16 residues. J was trimmed by 2 bases and V by 2 bases; bases with no gene match: 8. CDR3 amino acids: CASSLIKAGLQETQYF. Written as DNA, the CDR3 is TGTGCCAGCAGCTTAATCAAAGCGGGGCTTCAAGAGACCCAGTACTTC.

The V call is TRBV18, the J call TRBJ2-1; TRBD2 aligns across 7 bases. The ends lost 0 bases at V and 9 bases at J; junction bases unmatched: 14. This CDR3 comprises 17 residues. Germline CDR1 is KGHSH and CDR2 is LQKENI. The CDR3 bases are TGTGCCAGCTCACCACCACCTAGGACTAGGTGGGGGGGTGAGCAGTTCTTC. Its translation is CASSPPPRTRWGGEQFF.

This clone occurred once. The chain couples TRBV19 to TRBJ1-1; D gene unclear. This CDR3 comprises 13 residues. CDR1 LNHDA and CDR2 SQIVND come from the germline V gene (reference sequence). V dropped 3 bases and J dropped 4 bases, with 9 bases sitting between them. CDR3 sequence: CASSMARFTEAFF. The CDR3 DNA reads as TGTGCCAGTAGTATGGCCCGGTTCACTGAAGCTTTCTTT. Drawing the rest from reference TRBV19 and TRBJ1-1, the complete variable domain is DGGITQSPKYLFRKEGQNVTLSCEQNLNHDAMYWYRQDPGQGLRLIYYSQIVNDFQKGDIAEGYSVSREKKESFPLTVTSAQKNPTAFYLCASSMARFTEAFFGQGTRLTVV.

The chain has TRBV7-6 and TRBJ2-3; D uncertain. The CDR3 runs to 14 residues. Trimming stripped 5 bases from V and 0 bases from J, with 9 bases between. CDR1 and CDR2 (germline): SGHVS, FNYEAQ. The CDR3 region is CASSPGASTDTQYF. The DNA for the CDR3 is TGTGCCAGCAGCCCTGGAGCTAGCACAGATACGCAGTATTTT.

This clone came up a few times. This chain connects TRBV5-1 to TRBJ1-2, with a possible D match to TRBD1 (6 bases). Germline values: CDR1 SGHRS, CDR2 YFSETQ. This CDR3 has 13 residues. V was trimmed by 2 bases and J by 2 bases, leaving 7 bases between them. CDR3 loop: CASSFDRNYGYTF. The CDR3 DNA is TGCGCCAGCAGCTTCGACAGGAACTATGGCTACACCTTC.

The CDR3 region has the DNA TGTGCCAGCAGTGAAAGGCGACAGGGGGCCGTTCAGCCCCAGCATTTT. It translates to CASSERRQGAVQPQHF. The chain links TRBV2 to TRBJ1-5; TRBD1 aligns across 10 bases. The CDR3 is made up of 16 amino acids. Germline V gene lookup returns CDR1 SNHLY and CDR2 FYNNEI. V shed 2 bases and J 6 bases; nucleotides not matched to a gene: 7.

The V call is TRBV29-1, the J call TRBJ1-2; D is possibly TRBD1 (5 bases). The V end lost 3 bases, the J end lost 3 bases, and 8 bases lay between the germline ends. Looked up from germline, CDR1 is SQVTM and CDR2 is ANQGSEA. The CDR3 totals 12 residues. The DNA of the CDR3 is TGCAGCGTTGATGGCAGGGACTATGGCTACACCTTC. Translated, it gives CSVDGRDYGYTF.

V is TRBV7-2 and J is TRBJ1-2, with D possibly matching TRBD1 (5 bases). CDR3 length equals 16 residues. CDR1 and CDR2 (germline): SGHTA, FQGNSA. Trimming left V 5 bases short and J 5 bases short, with 21 bases between. The CDR3, as DNA: TGTGCCAGCAGCCCGACTCCGGGACTAGGATTTTATGGCTACACCTTC. Protein sequence: CASSPTPGLGFYGYTF.

This clone appeared many times. Other DNA variants within this sample encode the same CDR3. V gene TRBV5-1 combines with J gene TRBJ2-3, with no clear D. V lost 2 bases, J lost 2 bases, and 0 bases lay in between. The CDR3 consists of 11 residues. Germline CDR1 is SGHRS and CDR2 is YFSETQ. CDR3 sequence: CASSFTDTQYF. For the CDR3, the DNA is TGCGCCAGCAGCTTCACAGATACGCAGTATTTT.

This clone has more than one count but fewer than ten. The same CDR3 also results from other DNA sequences found in this sample. V gene TRBV7-9 combines with J gene TRBJ2-7, with TRBD1 matching 8 bases. CDR3 size: 14 residues. Per the germline V gene, CDR1 is SEHNR and CDR2 is FQNEAQ (reference sequence). V was pared by 3 bases and J by 0 bases, with 1 base of the junction left unmatched. The CDR3 sequence is CASSFGTGSYEQYF. DNA of the CDR3: TGTGCCAGCAGCTTCGGGACAGGCTCCTACGAGCAGTACTTC.